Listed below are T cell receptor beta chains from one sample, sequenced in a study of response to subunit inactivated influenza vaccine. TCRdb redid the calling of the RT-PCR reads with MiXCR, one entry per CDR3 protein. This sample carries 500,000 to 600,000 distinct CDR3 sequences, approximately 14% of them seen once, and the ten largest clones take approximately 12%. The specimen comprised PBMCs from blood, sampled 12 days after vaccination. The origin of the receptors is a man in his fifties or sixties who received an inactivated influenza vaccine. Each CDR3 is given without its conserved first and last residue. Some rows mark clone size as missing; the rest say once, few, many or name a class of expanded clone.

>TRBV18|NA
ASSRASAATYNEQF
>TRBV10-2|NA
ATKVAGGRTGELF
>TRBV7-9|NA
ASSSDNYEQY
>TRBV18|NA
ASSPYNGEQY
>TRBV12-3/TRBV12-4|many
ASSLAAGQRWLT
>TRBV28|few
ASSLLRGGTGELF
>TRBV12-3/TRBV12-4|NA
ASSPGQGANSNQPQH
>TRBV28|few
ASIFSGGPYEQY
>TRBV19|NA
ASSIAQGSYEQY
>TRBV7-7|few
ASSGAGVETQY
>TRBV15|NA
ATSRDRPGIHEQY
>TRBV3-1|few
ASSMQGMTNEKLF
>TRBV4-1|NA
ASSQDLIRSYEQY
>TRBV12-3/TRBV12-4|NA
ASSAFREGSQY
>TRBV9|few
ASSPPVRGELF
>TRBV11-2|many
ASSLEVATPYEQY
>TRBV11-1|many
ASSYGRANRREKLF
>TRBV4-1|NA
ASSSGLAGDNEQF
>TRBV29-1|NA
SGAGGINEQF
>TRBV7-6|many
ASSLSGQYQETQY
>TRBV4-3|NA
ASSQTLGQAREQY
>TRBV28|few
ASSLSGVRDGYT
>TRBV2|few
ASRGEVAGELF
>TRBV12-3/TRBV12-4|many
ASSLERGEQY
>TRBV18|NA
ASSPPGTGGINTGELF
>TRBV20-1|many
SARSSGLSYEQY
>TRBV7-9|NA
ASSSDWGEQY
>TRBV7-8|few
ASSLALGRGLTGELF
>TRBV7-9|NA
ASSLLGPTRETQY
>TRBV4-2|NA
ARSAGLGRTDTQY
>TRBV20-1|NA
SASLAGGQETQY
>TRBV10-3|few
ATSMTQNTGELF
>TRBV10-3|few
AISGEGHIPSGINNEQF
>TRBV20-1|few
SARGPRVSSYNEQF
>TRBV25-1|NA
ASSESGELF
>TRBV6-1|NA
ASRGGGLGTDTQY
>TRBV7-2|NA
ASSLAFGDTQY
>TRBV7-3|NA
ASSSTQGRDGYT
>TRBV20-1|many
SARDWGQETQY
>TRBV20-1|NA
SATTPDINQPQH
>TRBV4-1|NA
ASSQGIRGQVPYEQY
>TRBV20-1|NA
SALGTGDEQY
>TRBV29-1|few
SVEGAQPLYEQY
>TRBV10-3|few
AISEGSGTKNEQF
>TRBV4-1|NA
ASSQSPGGQETQY
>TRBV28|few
ASSLLGTSGFNFGEQY
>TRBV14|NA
ASSQEGRGKVKQY
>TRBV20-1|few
SAGREGSETQY
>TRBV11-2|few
ASSLAMGYEQY
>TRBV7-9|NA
ASSQGGPGQY
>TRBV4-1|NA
ASSRAWLGQNMNTEAF